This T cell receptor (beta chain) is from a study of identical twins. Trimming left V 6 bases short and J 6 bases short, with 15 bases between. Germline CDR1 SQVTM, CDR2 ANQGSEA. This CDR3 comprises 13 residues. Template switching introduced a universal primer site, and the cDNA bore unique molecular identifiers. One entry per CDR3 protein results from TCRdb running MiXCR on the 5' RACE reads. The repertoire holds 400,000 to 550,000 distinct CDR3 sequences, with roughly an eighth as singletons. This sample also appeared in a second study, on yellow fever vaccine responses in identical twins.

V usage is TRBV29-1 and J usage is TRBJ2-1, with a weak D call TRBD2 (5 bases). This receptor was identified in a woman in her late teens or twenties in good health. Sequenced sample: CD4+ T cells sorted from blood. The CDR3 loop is CSVLWSRGNEQFF. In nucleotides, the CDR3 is TGCAGCGTCCTATGGTCCCGGGGCAATGAGCAGTTCTTC.